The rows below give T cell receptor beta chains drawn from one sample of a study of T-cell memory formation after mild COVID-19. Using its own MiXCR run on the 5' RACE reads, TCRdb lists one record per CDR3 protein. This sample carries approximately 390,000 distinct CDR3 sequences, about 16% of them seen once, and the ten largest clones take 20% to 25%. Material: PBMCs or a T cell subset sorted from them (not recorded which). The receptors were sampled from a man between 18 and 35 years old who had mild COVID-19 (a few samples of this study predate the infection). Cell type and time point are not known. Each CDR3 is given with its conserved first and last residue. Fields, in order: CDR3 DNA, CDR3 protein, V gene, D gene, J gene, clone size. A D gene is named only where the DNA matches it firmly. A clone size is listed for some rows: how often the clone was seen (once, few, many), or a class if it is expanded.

cdr3_nt: TGTGCCAGCAGCTTAGTAGCTGATACGGACGAGCAGTTCTTC
cdr3_aa: CASSLVADTDEQFF
v_call: TRBV7-2
d_call: .
j_call: TRBJ2-1
clone_size: few

cdr3_nt: TGTGCCAGCAAGGGCAGGGGAAAAATTTCCTATGGCTACACCTTC
cdr3_aa: CASKGRGKISYGYTF
v_call: TRBV28
d_call: .
j_call: TRBJ1-2
clone_size: few

cdr3_nt: TGCAGTGCTACGGACAACCAAGAGACCCAGTACTTC
cdr3_aa: CSATDNQETQYF
v_call: TRBV20-1
d_call: .
j_call: TRBJ2-5
clone_size: few

cdr3_nt: TGCAGTGCTAGAGCACAGGGGGTGATGAACACTGAAGCTTTCTTT
cdr3_aa: CSARAQGVMNTEAFF
v_call: TRBV20-1
d_call: TRBD1
j_call: TRBJ1-1
clone_size: .

cdr3_nt: TGTGCCAGCAGCTTCGTTTTAACCGGGACAGGGGCTGCGGCTGAAGCTTTCTTT
cdr3_aa: CASSFVLTGTGAAAEAFF
v_call: TRBV7-2
d_call: TRBD1
j_call: TRBJ1-1
clone_size: few

cdr3_nt: TGTGCCAGCAGTAAATCACCACCCCCCGGGACAGAGAACACTGAAGATTTCTTT
cdr3_aa: CASSKSPPPGTENTEDFF
v_call: TRBV9
d_call: TRBD1
j_call: TRBJ1-1
clone_size: .

cdr3_nt: TGTGCCAGCAGTTACGGGCCTTTGAGTGATGTCGGTGAAGCTTTCTTT
cdr3_aa: CASSYGPLSDVGEAFF
v_call: TRBV6-2/TRBV6-3
d_call: .
j_call: TRBJ1-1
clone_size: few

cdr3_nt: TGTGCCAGCAGCCGGACTAGCACAGATACGCAGTATTTT
cdr3_aa: CASSRTSTDTQYF
v_call: TRBV6-4
d_call: .
j_call: TRBJ2-3
clone_size: many

cdr3_nt: TGTGCCAGCAGCTCAACTAGCGGGGGGTACACAGATACGCAGTATTTT
cdr3_aa: CASSSTSGGYTDTQYF
v_call: TRBV7-2
d_call: TRBD2
j_call: TRBJ2-3
clone_size: .

cdr3_nt: TGTGCCAGCAGCTTAGAGGGTCCCCTCCCGGATACGCAGTATTTT
cdr3_aa: CASSLEGPLPDTQYF
v_call: TRBV7-2
d_call: .
j_call: TRBJ2-3
clone_size: .

cdr3_nt: TGTGCCAGCAGTTTTACCCCGGCCAGGGGCGACTACGAGCAGTACTTC
cdr3_aa: CASSFTPARGDYEQYF
v_call: TRBV28
d_call: .
j_call: TRBJ2-7
clone_size: .

cdr3_nt: TGCGCCAGCAGCTCGACGGGACAGGTCATGAACACTGAAGCTTTCTTT
cdr3_aa: CASSSTGQVMNTEAFF
v_call: TRBV5-1
d_call: TRBD1
j_call: TRBJ1-1
clone_size: few

cdr3_nt: TGTGCCAGCAGCCCCAGGACAGGGGGGGTGGCCGGGGAGCTGTTTTTT
cdr3_aa: CASSPRTGGVAGELFF
v_call: TRBV11-2
d_call: TRBD1
j_call: TRBJ2-2
clone_size: .

cdr3_nt: TGTGCCAGCAGCCAAACTGGGACAGTCCGCAATTCACCCCTCCACTTT
cdr3_aa: CASSQTGTVRNSPLHF
v_call: TRBV3-1
d_call: TRBD1
j_call: TRBJ1-6
clone_size: .

cdr3_nt: TGTGCCAGCAGCCAAGAGGTTGGAGTTGCAGGGCCGGATGGCTACACCTTC
cdr3_aa: CASSQEVGVAGPDGYTF
v_call: TRBV4-2
d_call: .
j_call: TRBJ1-2
clone_size: few

cdr3_nt: TGCGCCAGCAGTCTAAACACTGCCCAAGAGACCCAGTACTTC
cdr3_aa: CASSLNTAQETQYF
v_call: TRBV4-3
d_call: .
j_call: TRBJ2-5
clone_size: .

cdr3_nt: TGTGCCAGCAGCTTGGTAGGGGCCCGGAGGGACACTGAAGCTTTCTTT
cdr3_aa: CASSLVGARRDTEAFF
v_call: TRBV5-6
d_call: .
j_call: TRBJ1-1
clone_size: .

cdr3_nt: TGCAGTGCTAGAGATTTCAGGGTCGAGGGCTACACCTTC
cdr3_aa: CSARDFRVEGYTF
v_call: TRBV20-1
d_call: .
j_call: TRBJ1-2
clone_size: .

cdr3_nt: TGCGCCAGCAGCCCCCTGTCTCCAGAAGAGACCCAGTACTTC
cdr3_aa: CASSPLSPEETQYF
v_call: TRBV5-1
d_call: .
j_call: TRBJ2-5
clone_size: many

cdr3_nt: TGTGCCAGCTCACCGTTTGAGCGGGGGGGAGATACGCAGTATTTT
cdr3_aa: CASSPFERGGDTQYF
v_call: TRBV18
d_call: TRBD2
j_call: TRBJ2-3
clone_size: .

cdr3_nt: TGTGCCAGTAGTATGCAGGGGATGTACGAGCAGTACTTC
cdr3_aa: CASSMQGMYEQYF
v_call: TRBV19
d_call: .
j_call: TRBJ2-7
clone_size: .

cdr3_nt: TGCAGCGTTGAAGGTCGCGGGGGCCTGGGGACGCAGTATTTT
cdr3_aa: CSVEGRGGLGTQYF
v_call: TRBV29-1
d_call: .
j_call: TRBJ2-3
clone_size: .

cdr3_nt: TGTGCCACCAGTGATTTCATCGCGGAGACCCAGTACTTC
cdr3_aa: CATSDFIAETQYF
v_call: TRBV24-1
d_call: .
j_call: TRBJ2-5
clone_size: few

cdr3_nt: TGCAGTGCTTACGCAACAGGGAAAGATACGCAGTATTTT
cdr3_aa: CSAYATGKDTQYF
v_call: TRBV20-1
d_call: .
j_call: TRBJ2-3
clone_size: .

cdr3_nt: TGTGCCAGCAGCTTTCCGCGGGGACAGGGGAGCTCCTACAATGAGCAGTTCTTC
cdr3_aa: CASSFPRGQGSSYNEQFF
v_call: TRBV7-6
d_call: TRBD1
j_call: TRBJ2-1
clone_size: .

cdr3_nt: TGCGCCAGCACACTAGCGACAAGCACAGATACGCAGTATTTT
cdr3_aa: CASTLATSTDTQYF
v_call: TRBV5-1
d_call: TRBD2
j_call: TRBJ2-3
clone_size: .

cdr3_nt: TGTGCCACCTCCACAACTAGCGGGGGGGACAATGAGCAGTTCTTC
cdr3_aa: CATSTTSGGDNEQFF
v_call: TRBV4-2
d_call: TRBD2
j_call: TRBJ2-1
clone_size: few

cdr3_nt: TGTGCCTTACGATCTCCATACGACGGGACTAGCACAGATACGCAGTATTTT
cdr3_aa: CALRSPYDGTSTDTQYF
v_call: TRBV7-8
d_call: .
j_call: TRBJ2-3
clone_size: few

cdr3_nt: TGCGCCAGCAGCCAAGATCCGGGGGGGGCCGGGGAGCTGTTTTTT
cdr3_aa: CASSQDPGGAGELFF
v_call: TRBV4-3
d_call: TRBD2
j_call: TRBJ2-2
clone_size: once

cdr3_nt: TGCGCCAGCAGCTTTAGCCCTCGGACAGGCGACTACACCGGGGAGCTGTTTTTT
cdr3_aa: CASSFSPRTGDYTGELFF
v_call: TRBV5-1
d_call: TRBD1
j_call: TRBJ2-2
clone_size: few

cdr3_nt: TGTGCCAGCAGCCCTGATGTGGGAGGCTACACCTTC
cdr3_aa: CASSPDVGGYTF
v_call: TRBV7-9
d_call: .
j_call: TRBJ1-2
clone_size: .

cdr3_nt: TGCGCCAGCAGCCATGGGGGTGGCGACGAGCAGTACTTC
cdr3_aa: CASSHGGGDEQYF
v_call: TRBV4-1
d_call: .
j_call: TRBJ2-7
clone_size: few

cdr3_nt: TGTGCCAGCAGTGCCGGACCGAAACTCTATGGCTACACCTTC
cdr3_aa: CASSAGPKLYGYTF
v_call: TRBV6-5
d_call: .
j_call: TRBJ1-2
clone_size: few

cdr3_nt: TGTGCCAGCAGCTTAGATCCCGAGAATTCATGGTTCTTC
cdr3_aa: CASSLDPENSWFF
v_call: TRBV11-2
d_call: .
j_call: TRBJ2-1
clone_size: few

cdr3_nt: TGCGCCAGCAGCTCAACAGGGGTCGAAAAACTGTTTTTT
cdr3_aa: CASSSTGVEKLFF
v_call: TRBV5-1
d_call: TRBD1
j_call: TRBJ1-4
clone_size: .

cdr3_nt: TGCAGTGCTTCCGGGACGGTGAACACTGAAGCTTTCTTT
cdr3_aa: CSASGTVNTEAFF
v_call: TRBV20-1
d_call: .
j_call: TRBJ1-1
clone_size: .

cdr3_nt: TGTGCCAGTACCCCCCTGGACAGGGCAAATGAAGCTTTCTTT
cdr3_aa: CASTPLDRANEAFF
v_call: TRBV19
d_call: TRBD1
j_call: TRBJ1-1
clone_size: .

cdr3_nt: TGCAGCGCTACAGCGAGTACCGGGGAGCTGTTTTTT
cdr3_aa: CSATASTGELFF
v_call: TRBV29-1
d_call: .
j_call: TRBJ2-2
clone_size: .

cdr3_nt: TGTGCCAGCAGTGCCGGCAGCGACTCCTCTGGAAACACCATATATTTT
cdr3_aa: CASSAGSDSSGNTIYF
v_call: TRBV25-1
d_call: .
j_call: TRBJ1-3
clone_size: .

cdr3_nt: TGCAGTGCTAGAGAGGGCAGGCGCTATGGCTACACCTTC
cdr3_aa: CSAREGRRYGYTF
v_call: TRBV20-1
d_call: .
j_call: TRBJ1-2
clone_size: few

cdr3_nt: TGTGCCAGCAGCGCGGACGGAGAGACCCAGTACTTC
cdr3_aa: CASSADGETQYF
v_call: TRBV2
d_call: .
j_call: TRBJ2-5
clone_size: .

cdr3_nt: TGTGCCAGCAGCCCTTTAGGGGGGACAGGGGACAATGAGCAGTTCTTC
cdr3_aa: CASSPLGGTGDNEQFF
v_call: TRBV7-9
d_call: TRBD1
j_call: TRBJ2-1
clone_size: .

cdr3_nt: TGTGCCAGCAGTGAACTAAGGACACCGAACACTGAAGCTTTCTTT
cdr3_aa: CASSELRTPNTEAFF
v_call: TRBV2
d_call: .
j_call: TRBJ1-1
clone_size: few

cdr3_nt: TGTGCCATCAGTGTATCACTCGGTCCCTCTGAAGCTTTCTTT
cdr3_aa: CAISVSLGPSEAFF
v_call: TRBV10-3
d_call: .
j_call: TRBJ1-1
clone_size: .

cdr3_nt: TGCGCCAGCAGCCAAGGAGTAGGGAGGGGCTCCTACAATGAGCAGTTCTTC
cdr3_aa: CASSQGVGRGSYNEQFF
v_call: TRBV4-3
d_call: TRBD2
j_call: TRBJ2-1
clone_size: many

cdr3_nt: TGTGCCAGCAGCGTAGCGGAGGATACGCAGTATTTT
cdr3_aa: CASSVAEDTQYF
v_call: TRBV9
d_call: .
j_call: TRBJ2-3
clone_size: few

cdr3_nt: TGCGCCAGCAGCTTGACAGGGACGATAGATACGCAGTATTTT
cdr3_aa: CASSLTGTIDTQYF
v_call: TRBV5-1
d_call: .
j_call: TRBJ2-3
clone_size: .

cdr3_nt: TGTGCCACCACCTACCGACAGGGAGGGTCCTACGAGCAGTACTTC
cdr3_aa: CATTYRQGGSYEQYF
v_call: TRBV15
d_call: .
j_call: TRBJ2-7
clone_size: .

cdr3_nt: TGCAGTGCTAGTCTGGGGATGGGGACAGATACGCAGTATTTT
cdr3_aa: CSASLGMGTDTQYF
v_call: TRBV20-1
d_call: .
j_call: TRBJ2-3
clone_size: .

cdr3_nt: TGTGCCAGCAGTCGACAGGGGTTGGGGGATACGCAGTATTTT
cdr3_aa: CASSRQGLGDTQYF
v_call: TRBV6-5
d_call: TRBD1
j_call: TRBJ2-3
clone_size: .

cdr3_nt: TGTGCCAGCAGCTTGAGGGGGCTGACTAATGAAAAACTGTTTTTT
cdr3_aa: CASSLRGLTNEKLFF
v_call: TRBV7-6
d_call: TRBD1
j_call: TRBJ1-4
clone_size: .

cdr3_nt: TGCGCCAGCAGCTTGGCGCCGACCTCTGGAAACACCATATATTTT
cdr3_aa: CASSLAPTSGNTIYF
v_call: TRBV5-1
d_call: .
j_call: TRBJ1-3
clone_size: few

cdr3_nt: TGCGCCAGCAGCGGACAGGGGGCTTGGCAAGAGACCCAGTACTTC
cdr3_aa: CASSGQGAWQETQYF
v_call: TRBV4-1
d_call: TRBD1
j_call: TRBJ2-5
clone_size: few

cdr3_nt: TGTGCCAGCGGGGGAGTGGGGGGCCCCTCTGGGGCCAACGTCCTGACTTTC
cdr3_aa: CASGGVGGPSGANVLTF
v_call: TRBV2
d_call: .
j_call: TRBJ2-6
clone_size: .

cdr3_nt: TGTGCCAGCAGCTCGGGACAGGGGGCTACCCAGTACTTC
cdr3_aa: CASSSGQGATQYF
v_call: TRBV7-2
d_call: TRBD1
j_call: TRBJ2-5
clone_size: .

cdr3_nt: TGCAGTGCTAACCAGGGCGGTAAACACGAAAAACTGTTTTTT
cdr3_aa: CSANQGGKHEKLFF
v_call: TRBV20-1
d_call: .
j_call: TRBJ1-4
clone_size: .